These T cell receptor beta chains were read from a single sample in a study of T-cell memory formation after mild COVID-19. TCRdb reprocessed the 5' RACE reads via MiXCR and lists one record per CDR3 protein. The sample carries around 530,000 distinct CDR3 sequences, less than 25% recorded once. The sequenced material came from PBMCs or a T cell subset sorted from them (not recorded which). All receptors come from an adult woman who had mild COVID-19 (a few samples of this study predate the infection). Cell type and time point are not known. Each CDR3 is given with its conserved first and last residue. Fields, in order: V gene, CDR3 protein.

TRBV5-5 | CASSVVAGAGNEQFF
TRBV5-1 | CASSLAVEGGEQYF
TRBV5-1 | CASSLGQVDQPQHF
TRBV12-3/TRBV12-4 | CASSLARTSNQPQHF
TRBV7-2 | CASTAVNRAGYTF
TRBV29-1 | CSVYFVEFTGNTEAFF
TRBV28 | CASRPPTWTGDNEQFF
TRBV12-3/TRBV12-4 | CASKDSNQPQHF
TRBV6-2/TRBV6-3 | CASRISGTNYGYTF
TRBV4-3 | CASSQQWGQGYEQYF
TRBV5-1 | CASSLGPQETQYF
TRBV20-1 | CSAPLAGGLGTQYF
TRBV20-1 | CSARDRLAGERGKNIQYF
TRBV4-1 | CASSQELSPGTDTQYF
TRBV7-9 | CASSVTGANTEAFF
TRBV28 | CASRTGQGRRATYEQYF
TRBV12-3/TRBV12-4 | CASSPGQPYGYTF
TRBV7-9 | CASRGGGGTDTQYF
TRBV12-3/TRBV12-4 | CASSLVGGTEAFF
TRBV7-2 | CASSPPGTHQPQHF
TRBV14 | CASSRERVGGEKLFF
TRBV7-9 | CASSLTGSFSGANVLTF
TRBV29-1 | CSVDGETQYF
TRBV5-6 | CASSLGYTGELFF
TRBV6-2/TRBV6-3 | CASSGTSRINQPQHF
TRBV19 | CASTPHGTDTQYF
TRBV25-1 | CASSDDGQGYEQYF
TRBV19 | CASSISWTGIDGYTF
TRBV11-1 | CASSSSGPEQFF
TRBV5-4 | CASSTFQQGNYGYTF
TRBV6-2/TRBV6-3 | CASSYWSNQPQHF
TRBV20-1 | CSAFLPFPFHYEQYF
TRBV18 | CASSQQETNEKLFF